Ten or more counts support the clone carrying this T cell receptor beta chain. Its cognate antigen is unknown. The sample originates from a study of regulatory T cells in long-lasting Graves disease. Study overall: Over-5-year antithyroid drug use with positive TSH receptor antibodies defined persistent Graves' disease in the study.

Overall study results and limits: Persistent-disease Graves' patients showed less TCR diversity than new cases. What was studied was peripheral blood only, and not thyroid tissue.

According to the study, TCR beta libraries were built with iRepertoire HTBI primers and CDR3-region Arm-PCR. In the study's own analysis: Identification across samples found some 60 TRBV and approximately 15 TRBJ segments. TCRdb fed the multiplex PCR reads into MiXCR, producing one record per CDR3 protein. The V and J calls come from TCRdb's annotation, not from the publication. This repertoire shows 300,000 to 400,000 distinct CDR3 sequences, 20% found once; its top ten account for over 25%. Described time point: persistent/refractory GD, antithyroid drugs over 5 years with positive TRAb. PBMC RNA was the source of the TCR library. V was clipped by 1 base and J by 4 bases, with 10 bases between them. CDR1 is SNHLY, CDR2 FYNNEI, per germline. The CDR3 totals 14 residues.

The clonotype originates from a female donor with Graves disease. This chain connects TRBV2 to TRBJ1-2, with no clear D. This material consisted of peripheral blood mononuclear cells (PBMCs), taken when the disease was refractory, from a patient treated with antithyroid drugs. This chain's CDR3 is CASSEVGSSYGYTF. As DNA, the CDR3 is TGTGCCAGCAGTGAAGTGGGCAGTTCCTATGGCTACACCTTC.